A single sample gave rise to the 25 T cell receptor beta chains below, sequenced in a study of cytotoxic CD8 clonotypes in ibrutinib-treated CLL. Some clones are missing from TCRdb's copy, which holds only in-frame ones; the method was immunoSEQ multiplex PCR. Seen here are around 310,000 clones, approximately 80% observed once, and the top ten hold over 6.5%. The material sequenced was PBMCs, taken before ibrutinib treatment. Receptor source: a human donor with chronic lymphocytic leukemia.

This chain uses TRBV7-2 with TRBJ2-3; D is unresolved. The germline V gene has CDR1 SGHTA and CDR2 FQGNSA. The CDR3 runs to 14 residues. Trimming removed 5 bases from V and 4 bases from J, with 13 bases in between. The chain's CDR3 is CASSIIAGADTQYF. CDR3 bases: TGTGCCAGCAGCATAATCGCCGGCGCAGATACGCAGTATTTT.

The chain's CDR3 is CSVYLGGRNEQFF. CDR3 in DNA: TGCAGCGTTTATCTCGGCGGGAGAAATGAGCAGTTCTTC. The chain joins TRBV29-1 to TRBJ2-1, with 7 bases matching TRBD2. The CDR3 runs to 13 residues. With 5 bases clipped from V and 7 bases from J, the junction kept 8 bases outside the gene matches. CDR1 SQVTM and CDR2 ANQGSEA come from the germline V gene.

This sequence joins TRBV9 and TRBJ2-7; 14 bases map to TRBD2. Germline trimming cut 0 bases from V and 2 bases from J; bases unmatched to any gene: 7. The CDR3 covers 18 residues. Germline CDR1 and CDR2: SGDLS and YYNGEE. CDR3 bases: TGTGCCAGCAGCGTAGGACTAGCGGGAGGGCCGAGGGCCTACGAGCAGTACTTC. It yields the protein CASSVGLAGGPRAYEQYF. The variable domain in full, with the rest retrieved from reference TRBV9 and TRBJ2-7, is DSGVTQTPKHLITATGQRVTLRCSPRSGDLSVYWYQQSLDQGLQFLIQYYNGEERAKGNILERFSAQQFPDLHSELNLSSLELGDSALYFCASSVGLAGGPRAYEQYFGPGTRLTVT.

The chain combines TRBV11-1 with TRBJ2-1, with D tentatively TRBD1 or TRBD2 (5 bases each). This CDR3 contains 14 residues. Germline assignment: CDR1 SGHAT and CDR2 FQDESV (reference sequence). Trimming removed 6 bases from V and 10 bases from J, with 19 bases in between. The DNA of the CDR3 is TGTGCCAGCAGGCCGGGACCAGCATCCTCGGAGCAGTTCTTC. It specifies CASRPGPASSEQFF. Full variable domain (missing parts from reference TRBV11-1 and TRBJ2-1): EAEVAQSPRYKITEKSQAVAFWCDPISGHATLYWYRQILGQGPELLVQFQDESVVDDSQLPKDRFSAERLKGVDSTLKIQPAELGDSAMYLCASRPGPASSEQFFGPGTRLTVL.

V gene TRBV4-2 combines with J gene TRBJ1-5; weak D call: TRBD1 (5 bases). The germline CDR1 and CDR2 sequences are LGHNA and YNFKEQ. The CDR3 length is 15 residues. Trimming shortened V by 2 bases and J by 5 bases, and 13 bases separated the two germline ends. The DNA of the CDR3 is TGTGCCAGCAGCCAACGACAGTGGTTAGATCAGCCCCAGCATTTT. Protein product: CASSQRQWLDQPQHF.

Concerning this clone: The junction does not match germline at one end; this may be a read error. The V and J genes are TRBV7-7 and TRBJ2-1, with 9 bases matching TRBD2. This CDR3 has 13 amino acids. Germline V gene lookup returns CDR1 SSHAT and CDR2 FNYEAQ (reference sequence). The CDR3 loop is CASSLAGLAEQFF. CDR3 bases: TGTGCTAGCAGCTTAGCAGGACTAGCGGAGCAGTTCTTC.

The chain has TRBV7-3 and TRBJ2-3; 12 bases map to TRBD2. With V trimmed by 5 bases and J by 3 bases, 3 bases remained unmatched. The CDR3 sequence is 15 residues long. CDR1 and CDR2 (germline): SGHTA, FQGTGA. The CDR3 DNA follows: TGTGCCAGCAGCCGACTAGCGGGAGTAACAGATACGCAGTATTTT. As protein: CASSRLAGVTDTQYF.

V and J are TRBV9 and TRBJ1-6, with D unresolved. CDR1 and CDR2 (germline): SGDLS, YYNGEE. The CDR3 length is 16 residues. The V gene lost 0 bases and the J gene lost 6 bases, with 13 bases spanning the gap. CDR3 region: CASSVEGGFANSPLHF. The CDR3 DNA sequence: TGTGCCAGCAGCGTAGAAGGCGGGTTCGCTAATTCACCCCTCCACTTT.

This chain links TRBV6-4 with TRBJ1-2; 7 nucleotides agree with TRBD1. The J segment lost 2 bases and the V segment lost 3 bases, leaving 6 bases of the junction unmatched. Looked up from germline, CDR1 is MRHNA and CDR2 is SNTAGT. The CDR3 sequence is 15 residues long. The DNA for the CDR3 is TGTGCCAGCAGTGAGCAGACAGGGTACAACTATGGCTACACCTTC. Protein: CASSEQTGYNYGYTF.

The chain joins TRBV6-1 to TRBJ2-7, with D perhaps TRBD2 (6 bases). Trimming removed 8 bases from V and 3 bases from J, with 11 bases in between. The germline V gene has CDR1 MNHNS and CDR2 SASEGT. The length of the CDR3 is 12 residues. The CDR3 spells CASQDYLYEQYF. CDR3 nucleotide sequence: TGTGCCAGCCAGGACTACCTCTACGAGCAGTACTTC.

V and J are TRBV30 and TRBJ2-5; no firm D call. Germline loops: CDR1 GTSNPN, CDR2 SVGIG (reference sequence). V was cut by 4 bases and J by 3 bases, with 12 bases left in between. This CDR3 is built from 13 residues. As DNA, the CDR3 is TGTGCCTGGAATGGGTCAGGAGAAGAGACCCAGTACTTC. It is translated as CAWNGSGEETQYF. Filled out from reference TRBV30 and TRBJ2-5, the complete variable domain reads SQTIHQWPATLVQPVGSPLSLECTVEGTSNPNLYWYRQAAGRGLQLLFYSVGIGQISSEVPQNLSASRPQDRQFILSSKKLLLSDSGFYLCAWNGSGEETQYFGPGTRLLVL.

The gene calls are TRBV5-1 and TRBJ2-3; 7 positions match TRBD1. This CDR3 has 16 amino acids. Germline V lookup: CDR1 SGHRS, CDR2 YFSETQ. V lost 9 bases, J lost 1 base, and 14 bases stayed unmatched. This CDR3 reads CATQGFDRDGTDTQYF. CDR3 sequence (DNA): TGCGCCACCCAAGGGTTTGACAGGGATGGCACAGATACGCAGTATTTT.

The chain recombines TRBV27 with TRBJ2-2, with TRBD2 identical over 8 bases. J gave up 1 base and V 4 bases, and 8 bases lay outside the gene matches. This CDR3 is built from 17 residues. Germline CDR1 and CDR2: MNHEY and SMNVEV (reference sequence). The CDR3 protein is CASSWLAGLVNTGELFF. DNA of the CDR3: TGTGCCAGCAGTTGGTTGGCGGGACTAGTGAACACCGGGGAGCTGTTTTTT.

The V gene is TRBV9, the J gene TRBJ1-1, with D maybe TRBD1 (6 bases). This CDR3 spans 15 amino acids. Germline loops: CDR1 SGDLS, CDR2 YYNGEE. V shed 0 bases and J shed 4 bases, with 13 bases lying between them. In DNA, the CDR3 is TGTGCCAGCAGCGTAGGGTCAGGGGTCGGCACTGAAGCTTTCTTT. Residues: CASSVGSGVGTEAFF.

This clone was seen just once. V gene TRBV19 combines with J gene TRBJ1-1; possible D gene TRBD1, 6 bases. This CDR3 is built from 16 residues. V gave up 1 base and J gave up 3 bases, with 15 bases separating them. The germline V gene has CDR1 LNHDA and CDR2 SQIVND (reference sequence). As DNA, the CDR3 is TGTGCCAGTAGTATAGGCGTGTGGGGGGCCGACACTGAAGCTTTCTTT. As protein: CASSIGVWGADTEAFF.

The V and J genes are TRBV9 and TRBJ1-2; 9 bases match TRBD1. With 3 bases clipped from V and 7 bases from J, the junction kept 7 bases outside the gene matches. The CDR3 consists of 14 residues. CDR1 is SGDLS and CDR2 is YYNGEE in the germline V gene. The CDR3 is CASSAAQGAFGYTF. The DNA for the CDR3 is TGTGCCAGCAGCGCGGCACAGGGGGCGTTTGGCTACACCTTC.

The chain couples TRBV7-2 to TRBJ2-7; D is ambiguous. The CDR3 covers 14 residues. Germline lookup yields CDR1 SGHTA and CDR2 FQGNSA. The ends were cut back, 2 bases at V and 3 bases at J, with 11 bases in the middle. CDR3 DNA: TGTGCCAGCAGCTTAAGGAGCCCCAGCTACGAGCAGTACTTC. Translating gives CASSLRSPSYEQYF.

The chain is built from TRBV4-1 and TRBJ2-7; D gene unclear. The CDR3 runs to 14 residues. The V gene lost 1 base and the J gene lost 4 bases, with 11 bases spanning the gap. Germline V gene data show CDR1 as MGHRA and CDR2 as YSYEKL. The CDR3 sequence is CASSQVVSKYEQYF. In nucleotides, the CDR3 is TGCGCCAGCAGCCAAGTTGTCAGCAAATACGAGCAGTACTTC.

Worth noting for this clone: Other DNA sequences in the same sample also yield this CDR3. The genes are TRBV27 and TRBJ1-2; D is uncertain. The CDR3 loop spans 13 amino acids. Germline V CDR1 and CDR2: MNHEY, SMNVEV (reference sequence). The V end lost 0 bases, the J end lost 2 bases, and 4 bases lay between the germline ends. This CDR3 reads CASSLSGNYGYTF. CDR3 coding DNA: TGTGCCAGCAGTTTATCTGGGAACTATGGCTACACCTTC.

The CDR3 reads CASSLPVARRQETQYF. The CDR3 DNA sequence: TGCGCCAGCAGCTTGCCGGTGGCGCGCCGACAAGAGACCCAGTACTTC. This sequence joins TRBV5-1 and TRBJ2-5; D is unresolved. CDR3 length: 16 residues. V was clipped by 1 base and J by 2 bases, with 15 bases between them. Germline V gives CDR1 SGHRS, CDR2 YFSETQ.

The CDR3 loop reads CASSTGLAGVTDTQYF. CDR3 DNA sequence: TGTGCCAGTTCTACTGGGCTAGCGGGAGTCACAGATACGCAGTATTTT. The V and J genes are TRBV9 and TRBJ2-3; 10 bases align to TRBD2. CDR1 is SGDLS, CDR2 YYNGEE, per germline. This CDR3 spans 16 amino acids. V lost 8 bases, J lost 2 bases, and 11 bases stayed unmatched.

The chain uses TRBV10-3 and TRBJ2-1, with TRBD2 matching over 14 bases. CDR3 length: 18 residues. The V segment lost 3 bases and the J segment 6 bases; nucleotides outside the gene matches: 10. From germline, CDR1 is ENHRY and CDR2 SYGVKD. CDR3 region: CAISENRGLAGVGNEQFF. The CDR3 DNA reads TGTGCCATCAGTGAAAACCGGGGACTAGCGGGAGTGGGCAATGAGCAGTTCTTC.

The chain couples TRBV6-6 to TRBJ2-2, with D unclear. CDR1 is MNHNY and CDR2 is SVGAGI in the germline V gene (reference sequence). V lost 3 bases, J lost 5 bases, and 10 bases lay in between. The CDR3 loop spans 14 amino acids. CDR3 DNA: TGTGCCAGCAGTTATCCATCGGTTACCGGGGAGCTGTTTTTT. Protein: CASSYPSVTGELFF.

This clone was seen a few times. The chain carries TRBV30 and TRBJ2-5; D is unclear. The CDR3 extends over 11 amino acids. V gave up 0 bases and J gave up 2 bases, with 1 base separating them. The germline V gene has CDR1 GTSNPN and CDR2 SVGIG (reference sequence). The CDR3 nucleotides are TGTGCCTGGAGTGTACAAGAGACCCAGTACTTC. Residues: CAWSVQETQYF. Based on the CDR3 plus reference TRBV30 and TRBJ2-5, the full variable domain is SQTIHQWPATLVQPVGSPLSLECTVEGTSNPNLYWYRQAAGRGLQLLFYSVGIGQISSEVPQNLSASRPQDRQFILSSKKLLLSDSGFYLCAWSVQETQYFGPGTRLLVL.

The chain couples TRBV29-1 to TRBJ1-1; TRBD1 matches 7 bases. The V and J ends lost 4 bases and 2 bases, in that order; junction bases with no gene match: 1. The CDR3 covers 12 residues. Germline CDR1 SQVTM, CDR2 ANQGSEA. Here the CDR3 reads CSVGGGNTEAFF. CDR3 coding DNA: TGCAGCGTTGGAGGGGGCAACACTGAAGCTTTCTTT.